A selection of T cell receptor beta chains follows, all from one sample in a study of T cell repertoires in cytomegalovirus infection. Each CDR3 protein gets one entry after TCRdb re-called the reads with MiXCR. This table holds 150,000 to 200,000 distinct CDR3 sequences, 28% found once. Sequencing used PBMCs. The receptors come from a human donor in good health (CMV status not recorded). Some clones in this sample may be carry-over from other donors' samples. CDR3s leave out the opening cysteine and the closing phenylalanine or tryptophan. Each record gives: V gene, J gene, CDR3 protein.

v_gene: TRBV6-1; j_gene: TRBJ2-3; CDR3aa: ASSPADYSDTQY
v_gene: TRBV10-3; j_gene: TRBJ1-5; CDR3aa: AISESGGISNQPQH
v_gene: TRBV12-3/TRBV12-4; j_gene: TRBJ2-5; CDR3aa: ASSSSQRMETQY
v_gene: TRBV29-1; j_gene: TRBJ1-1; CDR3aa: SIGTANTEAF
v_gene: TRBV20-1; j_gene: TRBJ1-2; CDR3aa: SARDPGSQFGGYT
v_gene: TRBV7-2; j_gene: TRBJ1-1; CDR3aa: ASSFDLNTEAF
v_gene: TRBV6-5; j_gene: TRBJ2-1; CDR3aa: ASSYLAGGNFNEQF
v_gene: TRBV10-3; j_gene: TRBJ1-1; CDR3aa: AISESPDISPWNTEAF
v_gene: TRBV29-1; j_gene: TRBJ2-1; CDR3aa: SAKQGNEQF
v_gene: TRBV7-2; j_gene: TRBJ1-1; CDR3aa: ASSLQGSTEAF
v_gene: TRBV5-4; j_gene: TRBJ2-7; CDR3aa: ASSSGGSYEQY
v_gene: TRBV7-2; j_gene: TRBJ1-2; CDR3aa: ASSSPWAAGGYT
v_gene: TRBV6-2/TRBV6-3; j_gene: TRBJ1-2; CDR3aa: ASTTRRRANYGYT
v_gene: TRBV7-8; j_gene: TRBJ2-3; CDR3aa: ASSLAKPFGTDTQY
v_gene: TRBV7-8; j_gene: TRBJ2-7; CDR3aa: ASSHSSGERIYEQY
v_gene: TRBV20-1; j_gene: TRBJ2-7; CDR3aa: SAPRDSSYEQY
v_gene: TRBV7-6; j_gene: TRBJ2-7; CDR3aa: ASSSWAHEQY
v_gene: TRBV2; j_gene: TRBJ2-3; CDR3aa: ASSEARGGATDTQY
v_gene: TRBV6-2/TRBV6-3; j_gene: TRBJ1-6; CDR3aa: ASSYMQRNSPLH
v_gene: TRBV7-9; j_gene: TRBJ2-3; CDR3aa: ASSLTGVLGGDTQY
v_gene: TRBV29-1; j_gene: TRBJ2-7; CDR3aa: SVGLGTAYEQY
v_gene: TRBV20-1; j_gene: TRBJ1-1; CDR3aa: SARDGLHRTEAF
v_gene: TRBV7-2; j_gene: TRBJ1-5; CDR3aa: ASSEGQGWANQPQH
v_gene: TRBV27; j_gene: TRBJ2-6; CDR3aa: ASSWRVSGANVLT
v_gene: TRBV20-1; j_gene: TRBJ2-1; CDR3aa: SASIGNEQF
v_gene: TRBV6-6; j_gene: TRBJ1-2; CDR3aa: ASRRVGSGTQSWGYT
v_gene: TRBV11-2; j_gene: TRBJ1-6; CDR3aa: ASIQGVQGMKSYNSPLH
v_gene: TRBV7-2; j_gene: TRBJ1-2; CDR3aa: ASSLYPLAGGRYGYT
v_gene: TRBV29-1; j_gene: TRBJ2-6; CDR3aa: SAGISGANVLT